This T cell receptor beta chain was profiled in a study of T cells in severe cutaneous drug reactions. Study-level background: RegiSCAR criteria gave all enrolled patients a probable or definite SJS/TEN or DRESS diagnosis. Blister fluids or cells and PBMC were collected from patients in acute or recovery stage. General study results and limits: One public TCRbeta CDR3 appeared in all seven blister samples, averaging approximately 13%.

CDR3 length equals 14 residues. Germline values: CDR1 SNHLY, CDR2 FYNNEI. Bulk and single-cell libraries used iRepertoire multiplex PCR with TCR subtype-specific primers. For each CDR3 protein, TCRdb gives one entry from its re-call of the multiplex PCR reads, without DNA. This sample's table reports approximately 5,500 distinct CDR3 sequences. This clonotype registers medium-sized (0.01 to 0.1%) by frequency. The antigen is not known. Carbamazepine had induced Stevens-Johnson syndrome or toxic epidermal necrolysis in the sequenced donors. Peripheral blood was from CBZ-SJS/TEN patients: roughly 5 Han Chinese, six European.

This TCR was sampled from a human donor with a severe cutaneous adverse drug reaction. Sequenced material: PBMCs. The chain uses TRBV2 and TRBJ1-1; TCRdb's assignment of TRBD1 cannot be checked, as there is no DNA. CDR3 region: CASSAGQVYTEAFF. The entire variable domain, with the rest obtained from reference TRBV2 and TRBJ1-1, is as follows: EPEVTQTPSHQVTQMGQEVILRCVPISNHLYFYWYRQILGQKVEFLVSFYNNEISEKSEIFDDQFSVERPDGSNFTLKIRSTKLEDSAMYFCASSAGQVYTEAFFGQGTRLTVV.